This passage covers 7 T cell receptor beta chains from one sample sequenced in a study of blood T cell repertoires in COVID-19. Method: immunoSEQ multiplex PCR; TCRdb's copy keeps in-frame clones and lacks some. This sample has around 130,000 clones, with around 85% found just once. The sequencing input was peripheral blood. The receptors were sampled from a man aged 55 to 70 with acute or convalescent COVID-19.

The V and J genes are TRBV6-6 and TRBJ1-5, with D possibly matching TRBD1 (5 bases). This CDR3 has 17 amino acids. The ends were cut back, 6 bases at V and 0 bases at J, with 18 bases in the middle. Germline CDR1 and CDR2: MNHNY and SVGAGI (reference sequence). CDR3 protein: CASSRGRGENSNQPQHF. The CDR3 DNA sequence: TGTGCCAGCAGCCGAGGTAGGGGTGAGAATAGCAATCAGCCCCAGCATTTT.

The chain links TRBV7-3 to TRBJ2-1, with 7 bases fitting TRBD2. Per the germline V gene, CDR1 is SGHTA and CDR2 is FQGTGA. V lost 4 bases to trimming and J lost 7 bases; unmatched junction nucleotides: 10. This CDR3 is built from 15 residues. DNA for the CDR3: TGTGCCAGCAGCTACCGATTTGCGGGAGTAAATGAGCAGTTCTTC. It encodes CASSYRFAGVNEQFF.

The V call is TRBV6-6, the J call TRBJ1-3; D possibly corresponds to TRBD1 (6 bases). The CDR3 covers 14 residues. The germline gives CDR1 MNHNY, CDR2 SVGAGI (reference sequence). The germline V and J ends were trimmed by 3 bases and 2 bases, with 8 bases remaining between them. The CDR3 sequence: CASSYTGTGNTIYF. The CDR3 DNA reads TGTGCCAGCAGTTATACAGGGACTGGAAACACCATATATTTT.

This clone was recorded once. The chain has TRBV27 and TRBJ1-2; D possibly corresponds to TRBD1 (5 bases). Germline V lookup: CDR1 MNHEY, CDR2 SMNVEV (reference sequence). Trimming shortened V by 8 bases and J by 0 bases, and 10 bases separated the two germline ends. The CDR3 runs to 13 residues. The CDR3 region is CASSAGANYGYTF. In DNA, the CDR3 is TGTGCCAGCTCCGCGGGGGCTAACTATGGCTACACCTTC.

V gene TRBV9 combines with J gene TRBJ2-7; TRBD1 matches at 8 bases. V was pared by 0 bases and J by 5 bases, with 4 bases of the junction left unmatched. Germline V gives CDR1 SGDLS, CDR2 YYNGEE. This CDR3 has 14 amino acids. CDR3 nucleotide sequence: TGTGCCAGCAGCGTAGAGGACAGGGACAACGAGCAGTACTTC. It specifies CASSVEDRDNEQYF.

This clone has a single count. CDR3 nucleotide sequence: TGTGCCAGCAGCTTCCGACGCGGGAGGTCCTACAATGAGCAGTTCTTC. Translating gives CASSFRRGRSYNEQFF. The rearrangement links TRBV7-2 to TRBJ2-1; 8 bases agree with TRBD2. The ends lost 3 bases at V and 1 base at J; junction bases unmatched: 5. This CDR3 is built from 16 residues. Germline V gives CDR1 SGHTA, CDR2 FQGNSA.

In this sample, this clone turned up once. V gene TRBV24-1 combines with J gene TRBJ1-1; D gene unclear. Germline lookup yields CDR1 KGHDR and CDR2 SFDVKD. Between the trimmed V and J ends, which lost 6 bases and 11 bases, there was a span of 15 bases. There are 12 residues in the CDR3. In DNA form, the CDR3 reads TGTGCCACCAGTTCCCCCCAGGCGGGCGCTTTCTTT. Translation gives CATSSPQAGAFF.